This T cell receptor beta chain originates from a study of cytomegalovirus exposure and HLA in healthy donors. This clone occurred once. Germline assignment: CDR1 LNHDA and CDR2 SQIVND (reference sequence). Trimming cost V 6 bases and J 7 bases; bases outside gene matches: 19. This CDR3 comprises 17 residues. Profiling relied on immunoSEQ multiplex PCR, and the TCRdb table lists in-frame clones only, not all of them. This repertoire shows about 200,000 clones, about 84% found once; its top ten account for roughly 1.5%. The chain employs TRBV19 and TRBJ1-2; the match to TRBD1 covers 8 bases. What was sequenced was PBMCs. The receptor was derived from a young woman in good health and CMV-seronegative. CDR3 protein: CASRIKTGARGIRGYTF. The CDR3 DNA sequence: TGTGCCAGTAGAATTAAGACAGGGGCCCGAGGGATCCGTGGCTACACCTTC. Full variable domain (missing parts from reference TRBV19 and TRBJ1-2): DGGITQSPKYLFRKEGQNVTLSCEQNLNHDAMYWYRQDPGQGLRLIYYSQIVNDFQKGDIAEGYSVSREKKESFPLTVTSAQKNPTAFYLCASRIKTGARGIRGYTFGSGTRLTVV.